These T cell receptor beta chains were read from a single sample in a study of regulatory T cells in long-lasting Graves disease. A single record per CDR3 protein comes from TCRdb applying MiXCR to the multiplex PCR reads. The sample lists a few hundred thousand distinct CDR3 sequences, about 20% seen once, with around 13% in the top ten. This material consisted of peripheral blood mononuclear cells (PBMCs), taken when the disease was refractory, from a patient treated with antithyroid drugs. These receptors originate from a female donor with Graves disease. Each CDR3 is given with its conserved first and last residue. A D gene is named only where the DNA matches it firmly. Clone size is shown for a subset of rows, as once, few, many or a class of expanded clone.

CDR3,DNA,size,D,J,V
CASSYTPLAPTGELFF,TGTGCCAGCAGTTACACACCCTTGGCGCCCACCGGGGAGCTGTTTTTT,-,-,TRBJ2-2,TRBV6-5
CASSLVAASGGELFF,TGTGCCAGCAGTTTGGTGGCGGCTAGCGGAGGGGAGCTGTTTTTT,few,TRBD2,TRBJ2-2,TRBV12-3/TRBV12-4
CASSPPEGTEAFF,TGTGCCAGCAGCCCACCTGAGGGCACTGAAGCTTTCTTT,many,-,TRBJ1-1,TRBV28
CAGSWASGQTYEQYF,TGTGCCGGCAGCTGGGCCTCGGGGCAGACCTACGAGCAGTACTTC,few,-,TRBJ2-7,TRBV7-9
CASSFGSNGYTF,TGTGCCAGCAGCTTTGGCAGCAATGGCTACACCTTC,many,-,TRBJ1-2,TRBV7-9
CASGPRESAYEQYF,TGTGCCAGCGGCCCGCGGGAGAGTGCCTACGAGCAGTACTTC,-,TRBD2,TRBJ2-7,TRBV13
CASSPMTGGNQPQHF,TGTGCCAGCAGTCCCATGACAGGGGGCAATCAGCCCCAGCATTTT,many,TRBD1,TRBJ1-5,TRBV28
CASSSYRGGNQHQHF,TGTGCCAGCAGTTCTTACAGGGGTGGCAATCAGCACCAGCATTTT,-,TRBD1,TRBJ1-5,TRBV6-5
CASSSSGTGGSHPYEQYF,TGTGCCAGCAGTTCCTCCGGGACAGGGGGCTCCCACCCCTACGAGCAGTACTTC,-,TRBD1,TRBJ2-7,TRBV6-9
CASSFAVLSGNTIYF,TGTGCCAGCAGCTTTGCCGTCCTCTCTGGAAACACCATATATTTT,few,-,TRBJ1-3,TRBV5-5
CASSLAHRENEKLFF,TGTGCCAGCAGTTTAGCCCACAGAGAGAATGAAAAACTGTTTTTT,-,-,TRBJ1-4,TRBV27
CASSSKRGLAGGHVNTGELFF,TGCGCCAGCAGCTCCAAACGGGGACTAGCGGGGGGCCATGTGAACACCGGGGAGCTGTTTTTT,-,TRBD2,TRBJ2-2,TRBV5-1
CASGHPSEETQYF,TGTGCTAGTGGTCATCCCTCTGAAGAGACCCAGTACTTC,many,-,TRBJ2-5,TRBV12-5
CASSYVPRGELFF,TGTGCCAGCAGTTACGTACCTCGGGGGGAGCTGTTTTTT,-,-,TRBJ2-2,TRBV6-5
CASSMYQSNTEAFF,TGTGCCAGTAGTATGTATCAGTCGAACACTGAAGCTTTCTTT,many,-,TRBJ1-1,TRBV19
CASSYVPGQINYEQYF,TGTGCCAGCAGTTACGTTCCGGGCCAAATTAACTACGAGCAGTACTTC,-,-,TRBJ2-7,TRBV6-5
CASTLRATLSGELFF,TGTGCCAGCACCCTCCGGGCTACATTGTCCGGGGAGCTGTTTTTT,-,-,TRBJ2-2,TRBV12-3/TRBV12-4
CSARATGEQTQYF,TGCAGTGCTAGAGCCACGGGAGAACAGACCCAGTACTTC,many,-,TRBJ2-5,TRBV20-1
CSASSAIPGSPLHF,TGCAGTGCTAGCTCGGCCATCCCGGGTTCACCCCTCCACTTT,many,-,TRBJ1-6,TRBV20-1
CAWTGGDYGYTF,TGTGCCTGGACAGGGGGTGACTATGGCTACACCTTC,many,TRBD1,TRBJ1-2,TRBV30
CASSAAGTGDNYGYTF,TGTGCCAGCAGCGCCGCCGGGACAGGGGATAACTATGGCTACACCTTC,-,TRBD1,TRBJ1-2,TRBV14
CASSHTSLTTNEKLFF,TGTGCCAGCAGCCATACCAGTCTGACAACTAATGAAAAACTGTTTTTT,-,-,TRBJ1-4,TRBV5-8
CASSYWTLNTIYF,TGTGCCAGCAGTTACTGGACACTGAACACCATATATTTT,few,-,TRBJ1-3,TRBV6-5
CASSIVRTVLYSGNTIYF,TGTGCCAGTAGTATCGTGCGGACAGTCCTATACTCTGGAAACACCATATATTTT,-,-,TRBJ1-3,TRBV19
CASKRGNQPQHF,TGTGCCAGCAAAAGGGGTAATCAGCCCCAGCATTTT,many,-,TRBJ1-5,TRBV2
CAWSVSGSEGSPLHF,TGTGCCTGGAGTGTTTCTGGGTCGGAGGGTTCACCCCTCCACTTT,once,-,TRBJ1-6,TRBV30
CASNVLGSEQLF,TGTGCCAGCAATGTGTTGGGGAGTGAGCAGCTCTTC,-,-,TRBJ2-4,TRBV11-3
CASSEGTRGYEQYF,TGTGCCAGCAGCGAAGGGACCCGCGGCTACGAGCAGTACTTC,few,-,TRBJ2-7,TRBV3-1
CASSPSGARETQYF,TGTGCCAGCTCACCGTCGGGGGCCAGGGAGACCCAGTACTTC,-,-,TRBJ2-5,TRBV18